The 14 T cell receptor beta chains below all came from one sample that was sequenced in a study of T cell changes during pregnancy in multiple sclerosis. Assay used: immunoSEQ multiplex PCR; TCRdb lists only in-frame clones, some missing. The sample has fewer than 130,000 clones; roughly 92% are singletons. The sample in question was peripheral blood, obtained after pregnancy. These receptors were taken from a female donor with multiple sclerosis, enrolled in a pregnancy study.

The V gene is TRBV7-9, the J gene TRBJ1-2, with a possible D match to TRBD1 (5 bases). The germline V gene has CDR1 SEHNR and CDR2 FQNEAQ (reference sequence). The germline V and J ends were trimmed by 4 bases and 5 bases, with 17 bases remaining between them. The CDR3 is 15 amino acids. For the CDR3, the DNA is TGTGCCAGCAGCTCCGGGAGGGAGGGGTGGTATGGCTACACCTTC. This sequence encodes CASSSGREGWYGYTF.

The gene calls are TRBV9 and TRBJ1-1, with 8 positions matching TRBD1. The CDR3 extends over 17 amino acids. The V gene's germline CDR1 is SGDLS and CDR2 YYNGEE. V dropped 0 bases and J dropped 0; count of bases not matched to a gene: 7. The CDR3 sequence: CASSVDPVQGVNTEAFF. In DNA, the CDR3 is TGTGCCAGCAGCGTAGACCCAGTACAGGGGGTGAACACTGAAGCTTTCTTT.

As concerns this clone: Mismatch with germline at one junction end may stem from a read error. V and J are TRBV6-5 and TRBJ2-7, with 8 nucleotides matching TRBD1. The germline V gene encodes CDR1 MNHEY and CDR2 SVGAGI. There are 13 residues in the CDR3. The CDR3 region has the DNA TGTGCCACCAGTCAGGACAGGGCGGGCGAGCAGTACTTC. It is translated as CATSQDRAGEQYF.

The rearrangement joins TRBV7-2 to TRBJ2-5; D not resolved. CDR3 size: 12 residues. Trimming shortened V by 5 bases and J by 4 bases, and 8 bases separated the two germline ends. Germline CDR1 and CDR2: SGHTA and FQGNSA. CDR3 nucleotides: TGTGCCAGCAGCCCCTACGGAGAGACCCAGTACTTC. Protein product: CASSPYGETQYF.

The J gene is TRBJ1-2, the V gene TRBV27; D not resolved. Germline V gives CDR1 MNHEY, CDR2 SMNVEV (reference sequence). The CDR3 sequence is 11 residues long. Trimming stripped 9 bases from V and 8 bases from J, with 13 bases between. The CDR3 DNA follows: TGTGCCAGTACCTCTACAGACGGCTACACCTTC. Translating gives CASTSTDGYTF.

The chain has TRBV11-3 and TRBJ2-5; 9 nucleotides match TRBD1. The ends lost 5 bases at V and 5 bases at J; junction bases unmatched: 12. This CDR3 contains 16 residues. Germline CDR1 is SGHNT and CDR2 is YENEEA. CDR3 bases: TGTGCCAGCAGCCCGACTACAGGGGGCGAGGTCGAGACCCAGTACTTC. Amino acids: CASSPTTGGEVETQYF.

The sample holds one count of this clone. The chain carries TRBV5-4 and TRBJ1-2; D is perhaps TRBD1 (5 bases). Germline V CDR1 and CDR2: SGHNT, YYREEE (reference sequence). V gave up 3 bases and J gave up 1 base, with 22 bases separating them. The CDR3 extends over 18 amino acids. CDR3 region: CASSSQMRDSHDNYGYTF. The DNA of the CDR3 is TGTGCCAGCAGCTCCCAAATGAGAGACAGTCACGATAACTATGGCTACACCTTC.

This chain's CDR3 is CASSPTGTQETQYF. The CDR3 DNA reads as TGTGCCAGTAGTCCGACAGGGACGCAAGAGACCCAGTACTTC. This sequence joins TRBV19 and TRBJ2-5; TRBD1 aligns across 7 bases. V was pared by 5 bases and J by 2 bases, with 5 bases of the junction left unmatched. Germline V gene sequence: CDR1 LNHDA, CDR2 SQIVND (reference sequence). This CDR3 is 14 amino acids long.

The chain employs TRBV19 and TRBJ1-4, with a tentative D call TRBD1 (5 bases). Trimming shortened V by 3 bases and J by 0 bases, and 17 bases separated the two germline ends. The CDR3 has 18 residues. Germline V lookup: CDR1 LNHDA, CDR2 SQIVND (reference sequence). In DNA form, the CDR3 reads TGTGCCAGTAGTATTTGGCCGGGGGAGGGTACAACTAATGAAAAACTGTTTTTT. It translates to CASSIWPGEGTTNEKLFF.

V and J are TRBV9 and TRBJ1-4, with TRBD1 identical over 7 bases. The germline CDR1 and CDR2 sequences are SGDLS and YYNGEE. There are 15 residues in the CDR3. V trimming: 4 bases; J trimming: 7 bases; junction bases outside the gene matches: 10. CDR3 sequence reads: CASSLSQGESEKLFF. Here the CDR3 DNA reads TGTGCCAGCAGCCTTTCTCAGGGGGAATCTGAAAAACTGTTTTTT.

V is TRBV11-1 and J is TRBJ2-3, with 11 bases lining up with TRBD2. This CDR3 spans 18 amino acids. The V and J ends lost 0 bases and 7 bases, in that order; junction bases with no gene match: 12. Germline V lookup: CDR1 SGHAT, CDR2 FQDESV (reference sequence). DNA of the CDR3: TGTGCCAGCAGCTTAGCGTTCGGGGCTAGCGGGGGGACGAATACGCAGTATTTT. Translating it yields CASSLAFGASGGTNTQYF. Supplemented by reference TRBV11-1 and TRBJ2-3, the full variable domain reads EAEVAQSPRYKITEKSQAVAFWCDPISGHATLYWYRQILGQGPELLVQFQDESVVDDSQLPKDRFSAERLKGVDSTLKIQPAELGDSAMYLCASSLAFGASGGTNTQYFGPGTRLTVL.

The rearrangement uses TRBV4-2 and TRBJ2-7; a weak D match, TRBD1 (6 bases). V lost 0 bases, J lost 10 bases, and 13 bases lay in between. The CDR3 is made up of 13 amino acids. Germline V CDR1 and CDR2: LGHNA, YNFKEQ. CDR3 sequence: CASSQEDRKDQYF. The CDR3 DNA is TGTGCCAGCAGCCAAGAAGACAGGAAGGATCAGTACTTC.

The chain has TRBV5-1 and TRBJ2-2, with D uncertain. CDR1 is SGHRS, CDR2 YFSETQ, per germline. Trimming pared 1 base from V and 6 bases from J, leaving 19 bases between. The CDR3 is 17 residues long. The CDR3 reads CASSLISAGPQAGELFF. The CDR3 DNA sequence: TGCGCCAGCAGCTTGATTTCGGCAGGCCCCCAAGCCGGGGAGCTGTTTTTT. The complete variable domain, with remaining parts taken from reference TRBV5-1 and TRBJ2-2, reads KAGVTQTPRYLIKTRGQQVTLSCSPISGHRSVSWYQQTPGQGLQFLFEYFSETQRNKGNFPGRFSGRQFSNSRSEMNVSTLELGDSALYLCASSLISAGPQAGELFFGEGSRLTVL.

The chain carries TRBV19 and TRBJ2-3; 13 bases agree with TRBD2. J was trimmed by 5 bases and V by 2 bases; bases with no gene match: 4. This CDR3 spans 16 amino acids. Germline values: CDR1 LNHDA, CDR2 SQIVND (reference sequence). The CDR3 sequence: CASSITSGGAEDTQYF. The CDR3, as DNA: TGTGCCAGTAGTATAACTAGCGGGGGGGCCGAAGATACGCAGTATTTT.